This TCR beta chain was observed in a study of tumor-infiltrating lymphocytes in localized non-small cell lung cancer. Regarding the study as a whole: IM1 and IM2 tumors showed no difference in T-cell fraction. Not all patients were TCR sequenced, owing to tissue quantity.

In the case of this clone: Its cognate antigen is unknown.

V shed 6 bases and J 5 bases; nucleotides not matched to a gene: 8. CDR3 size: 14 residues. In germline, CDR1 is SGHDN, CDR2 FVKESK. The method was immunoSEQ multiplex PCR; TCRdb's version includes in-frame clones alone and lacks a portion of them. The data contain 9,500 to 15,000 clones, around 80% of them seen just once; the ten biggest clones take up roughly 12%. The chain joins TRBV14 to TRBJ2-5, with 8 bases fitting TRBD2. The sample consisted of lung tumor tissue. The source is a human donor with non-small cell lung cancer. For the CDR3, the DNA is TGTGCCAGCAGGGGCGGGGGGCCCACCGAGACCCAGTACTTC. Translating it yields CASRGGGPTETQYF.